Each of the 24 T cell receptor beta chains below was sequenced from the same sample in a study of early T cells in non-severe SARS-CoV-2 infection. TCRdb called the 5' RACE reads again in MiXCR, with one record for every CDR3 protein. The sample holds approximately 30,000 distinct CDR3 sequences; 5.5% to 8% are singletons and the top ten take about 3%. The sample consisted of whole blood. The receptor source for this set is an adult who was a healthcare worker with PCR-confirmed SARS-CoV-2 infection or an uninfected control (not recorded which).

The chain combines TRBV28 with TRBJ2-1; D may be TRBD2 (5 bases). Trimming stripped 7 bases from V and 5 bases from J, with 18 bases between. Germline CDR1 and CDR2: MDHEN and SYDVKM. The CDR3 contains 15 residues. This CDR3 is CASIYEGKVNNEQFF. Here the CDR3 DNA reads TGTGCCAGCATTTATGAGGGAAAGGTCAACAATGAGCAGTTCTTC.

This clonotype was seen at least ten times. V and J are TRBV3-2 and TRBJ2-2. TRBV3-2 is marked as a pseudogene. The CDR3 loop spans 12 amino acids. The CDR3 nucleotides are TGTGCCAGCAGCCAAGGAGCCGGGGAGCTGTTTTTT. Translating it yields CASSQGAGELFF.

The chain links TRBV24-1 to TRBJ2-7, with TRBD1 identical over 10 bases. The length of the CDR3 is 17 residues. Germline V gives CDR1 KGHDR, CDR2 SFDVKD. The ends lost 9 bases at V and 7 bases at J; junction bases unmatched: 20. The chain's CDR3 is CATSPGGQGSTRREQYF. DNA for the CDR3: TGTGCCACCTCCCCCGGGGGACAGGGGTCGACGAGGCGTGAGCAGTACTTC.

Only a few counts were recorded for this clonotype. CDR3 in DNA: TGTGCCAGCCTGGCAGGTCCCCTACGCGAGCAGTACTTC. Its protein is CASLAGPLREQYF. The chain recombines TRBV28 with TRBJ2-7; the D is unclear. This CDR3 has 13 amino acids. Trimming cost V 8 bases and J 6 bases, with 17 bases left between them. Germline V gene lookup returns CDR1 MDHEN and CDR2 SYDVKM.

This clonotype appeared many times. The V and J genes are TRBV7-9 and TRBJ2-1; D not resolved. CDR1 is SEHNR, CDR2 FQNEAQ, per germline (reference sequence). Trimming removed 0 bases at V and 8 bases at J, with 2 bases between. The CDR3 contains 11 residues. CDR3 sequence (DNA): TGTGCCAGCAGCTTAGCGGATGAGCAGTTCTTC. Translated, it gives CASSLADEQFF.

This clonotype was observed a handful of times. V is TRBV20-1 and J is TRBJ2-3; TRBD2 might be the D (5 bases). CDR1 is DFQATT and CDR2 is SNEGSKA in the germline V gene (reference sequence). The CDR3 totals 16 residues. The V and J ends lost 1 base and 8 bases respectively, with 22 bases between them. Here the CDR3 reads CSARGRVDSPGGTQYF. In nucleotides, the CDR3 is TGCAGTGCTAGAGGAAGAGTCGATTCCCCCGGAGGTACGCAGTATTTT.

This clonotype was detected many times. CDR3 residues: CASSRINYGYTF. Here the CDR3 DNA reads TGTGCCAGTAGTAGGATCAACTATGGCTACACCTTC. The genes are TRBV19 and TRBJ1-2; D remains unclear. The germline gives CDR1 LNHDA, CDR2 SQIVND (reference sequence). The CDR3 is made up of 12 amino acids. V was trimmed by 4 bases and J by 2 bases, leaving 5 bases between them.

The sample holds a few counts of this clonotype. V and J are TRBV28 and TRBJ1-2; TRBD1 matches at 7 bases. This CDR3 is built from 13 residues. V trimming: 6 bases; J trimming: 3 bases; junction bases outside the gene matches: 4. Germline lookup yields CDR1 MDHEN and CDR2 SYDVKM. The DNA of the CDR3 is TGTGCCAGCAGGCAGACAGGGTACTATGGCTACACCTTC. As protein: CASRQTGYYGYTF.

This clonotype came up a few times. This sequence joins TRBV6-1 and TRBJ1-1; 7 nucleotides line up with TRBD1. The CDR3 contains 14 residues. V lost 6 bases, J lost 1 base, and 5 bases stayed unmatched. CDR1 and CDR2 from the germline V gene are MNHNS and SASEGT. CDR3 DNA: TGTGCCAGCAGCCAGGGGGACAGGAACACTGAAGCTTTCTTT. Its translation is CASSQGDRNTEAFF.

This clonotype came up many times. This rearrangement joins TRBV7-9 to TRBJ2-1; perhaps TRBD2 as D (6 bases). CDR3 length: 16 residues. Germline lookup yields CDR1 SEHNR and CDR2 FQNEAQ (reference sequence). Trimming cost V 5 bases and J 9 bases, with 23 bases left between them. The CDR3 here is CASSRVRGLTGGEQFF. CDR3 nucleotides: TGTGCCAGCAGCCGAGTCCGGGGGTTAACCGGAGGTGAGCAGTTCTTC.

Turning to this clonotype: Being one base from a much bigger clone, this may be a read error. The chain links TRBV5-5 to TRBJ1-1; no clear D. This CDR3 is 11 amino acids long. Germline V gene data show CDR1 as SGHKS and CDR2 as YYEKEE (reference sequence). The CDR3 protein is CVSTANTEAFF. DNA for the CDR3: TGTGTCAGCACCGCGAACACTGAAGCTTTCTTT. Filled out from reference TRBV5-5 and TRBJ1-1, the complete variable domain reads DAGVTQSPTHLIKTRGQQVTLRCSPISGHKSVSWYQQVLGQGPQFIFQYYEKEERGRGNFPDRFSARQFPNYSSELNVNALLLGDSALYLCVSTANTEAFFGQGTRLTVV.

This clonotype occurred many times. The rearrangement uses TRBV21-1 and TRBJ2-1; the D call TRBD2 from the table was never checked on the DNA. TRBV21-1 is a pseudogene segment. CDR3 length: 16 residues. The CDR3 coding sequence is TGTGCCAGCATCGACTACGGGGCGGGAGAACGTAATGAGCAGTTCTTC. It is translated as CASIDYGAGERNEQFF.

This clonotype was counted ten times or more. The chain combines TRBV15 with TRBJ2-7, with 7 bases lining up with TRBD1. V trimming: 1 base; J trimming: 1 base; junction bases outside the gene matches: 4. Germline loops: CDR1 LNHNV, CDR2 YYDKDF (reference sequence). The CDR3 runs to 15 residues. The CDR3: CATSRAGQPSYEQYF. The DNA of the CDR3 is TGTGCCACCAGCAGAGCGGGACAGCCATCCTACGAGCAGTACTTC.

V usage is TRBV18 and J usage is TRBJ1-2; no definite D call. This CDR3 has 12 residues. Trimming cost V 4 bases and J 3 bases, with 6 bases left between them. Germline CDR1 and CDR2: KGHSH and LQKENI. The CDR3 is CASSRPDYGYTF. In DNA, the CDR3 is TGTGCCAGCTCACGGCCCGACTATGGCTACACCTTC.

This clonotype was observed at least ten times. The chain joins TRBV5-8 to TRBJ2-2; D might be TRBD2 (5 bases). Germline V gives CDR1 SGHTS, CDR2 YDEGEE. CDR3 length equals 12 residues. Trimming took off 2 bases at V and 9 bases at J, with 8 bases between the two ends. CDR3 nucleotide sequence: TGTGCCAGCAGCTTCGAGGGTTGGGAGCTGTTTTTT. It encodes CASSFEGWELFF.

This clonotype was counted ten times or more. The CDR3 DNA sequence: TGTGCCAGCAGGTATGGGCCGGACTTCCACTACGAGCAGTACTTC. Encoded protein: CASRYGPDFHYEQYF. V is TRBV11-2 and J is TRBJ2-7, with D possibly being TRBD2 (5 bases). Germline loops: CDR1 SGHAT, CDR2 FQNNGV. The germline V and J ends were trimmed by 6 bases and 3 bases, with 18 bases remaining between them. The length of the CDR3 is 15 residues.

At least ten counts were recorded for this clonotype. The V and J genes are TRBV7-9 and TRBJ1-2; D remains unclear. V was shortened by 1 base and J by 2 bases, with 2 bases between the two germline ends. The CDR3 has 12 amino acids. The germline CDR1 and CDR2 sequences are SEHNR and FQNEAQ (reference sequence). This CDR3 is CASSLENYGYTF. For the CDR3, the DNA is TGTGCCAGCAGCTTAGAGAACTATGGCTACACCTTC.

This clonotype occurred many times. CDR3 coding DNA: TGTGCCAGCACCTACAGGGTTGGGGAGACCCAGTACTTC. Translated: CASTYRVGETQYF. This chain joins TRBV7-2 and TRBJ2-5; TRBD1 is a possible D gene (6 bases). Germline V gives CDR1 SGHTA, CDR2 FQGNSA. The CDR3 sequence is 13 residues long. The V gene lost 7 bases and the J gene lost 5 bases, with 14 bases spanning the gap.

This clonotype was counted only a few times. V is TRBV5-5 and J is TRBJ2-3, with 10 bases fitting TRBD2. The V and J ends lost 4 bases and 0 bases, in that order; junction bases with no gene match: 8. This CDR3 contains 17 residues. From germline, CDR1 is SGHKS and CDR2 YYEKEE (reference sequence). The DNA of the CDR3 is TGTGCCAGCAGCCCTCATAAGACTAGCGGGAGCACAGATACGCAGTATTTT. Protein product: CASSPHKTSGSTDTQYF. The full variable domain, with the rest looked up from reference TRBV5-5 and TRBJ2-3, is DAGVTQSPTHLIKTRGQQVTLRCSPISGHKSVSWYQQVLGQGPQFIFQYYEKEERGRGNFPDRFSARQFPNYSSELNVNALLLGDSALYLCASSPHKTSGSTDTQYFGPGTRLTVL.

Written as DNA, the CDR3 is TGTGCCAGCAGCTTACCCTTCCCCTCACGACAAGGCGGGTCCTACGAGCAGTACTTC. Amino acids: CASSLPFPSRQGGSYEQYF. The rearrangement joins TRBV11-2 to TRBJ2-7; possibly TRBD2 for D (5 bases). Trimming removed 2 bases at V and 1 base at J, with 24 bases between. The CDR3 covers 19 residues. Germline V CDR1 and CDR2: SGHAT, FQNNGV.

This clonotype was detected a few times. The CDR3 bases are TGTGCCAGCAGCCGTGCGCCGGGACTAGCGGGAGTCTACAATGAGCAGTTCTTC. Amino acids: CASSRAPGLAGVYNEQFF. This sequence joins TRBV3-1 and TRBJ2-1, with 14 bases identical to TRBD2. This CDR3 spans 18 amino acids. Germline V gene sequence: CDR1 LGHDT, CDR2 YNNKEL (reference sequence). J was trimmed by 3 bases and V by 4 bases; bases with no gene match: 8.

This clonotype came up a few times. The chain recombines TRBV27 with TRBJ2-1; 14 bases agree with TRBD2. CDR3 length: 15 residues. V was pared by 7 bases and J by 8 bases, with 7 bases of the junction left unmatched. Germline loops: CDR1 MNHEY, CDR2 SMNVEV (reference sequence). The CDR3 region is CASTLGGLAGDEQFF. The CDR3 bases are TGTGCCAGCACCCTAGGGGGACTAGCGGGAGATGAGCAGTTCTTC.

Ten or more counts support this clonotype. This chain joins TRBV5-1 and TRBJ2-7, with a weak D call TRBD2 (5 bases). Trimming left V 4 bases short and J 3 bases short, with 11 bases between. This CDR3 is 13 amino acids long. Germline V lookup: CDR1 SGHRS, CDR2 YFSETQ. The CDR3 DNA reads as TGCGCCAGCAGCCGGGATATAATCTACGAGCAGTACTTC. Translation gives CASSRDIIYEQYF.

There are a few counts of this clonotype. The chain links TRBV20-1 to TRBJ2-5; D ambiguous. The V and J ends lost 0 bases and 1 base respectively, with 12 bases between them. Per germline, CDR1 DFQATT and CDR2 SNEGSKA (reference sequence). CDR3 size: 15 residues. The CDR3: CSARDQSRIQETQYF. CDR3 bases: TGCAGTGCTAGAGATCAGAGCAGAATCCAAGAGACCCAGTACTTC.